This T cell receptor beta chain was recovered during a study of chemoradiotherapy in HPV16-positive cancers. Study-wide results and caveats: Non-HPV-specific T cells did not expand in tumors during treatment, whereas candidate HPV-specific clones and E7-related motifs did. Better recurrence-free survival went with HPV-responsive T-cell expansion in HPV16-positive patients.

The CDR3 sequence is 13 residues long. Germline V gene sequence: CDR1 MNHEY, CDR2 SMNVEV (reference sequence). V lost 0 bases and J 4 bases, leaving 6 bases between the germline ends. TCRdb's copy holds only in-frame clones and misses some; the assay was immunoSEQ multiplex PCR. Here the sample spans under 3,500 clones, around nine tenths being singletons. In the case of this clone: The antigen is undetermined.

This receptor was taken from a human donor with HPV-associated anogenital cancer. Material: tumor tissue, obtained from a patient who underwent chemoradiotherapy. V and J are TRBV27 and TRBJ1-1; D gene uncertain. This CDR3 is CASSLSGFTEAFF. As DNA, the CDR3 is TGTGCCAGCAGTTTATCAGGGTTCACTGAAGCTTTCTTT.